The 12 T cell receptor beta chains listed next were all sequenced from one sample in a study of blood T cell repertoires in COVID-19. The table came from immunoSEQ multiplex PCR; TCRdb's copy has only in-frame clones and leaves some out. The sample shows roughly 280,000 clones, roughly 86% of them seen only once. Sequenced: PBMCs or T cells enriched from blood (not recorded which). Every receptor here comes from a woman aged 55-70 years who had recovered from COVID-19.

The V gene is TRBV12-2, the J gene TRBJ2-7; the listed D gene, TRBD2, was not tested against the DNA. TRBV12-2 is deemed a pseudogene. This CDR3 spans 16 amino acids. CDR3: CASRMGLAGGLYEQYF. As DNA, the CDR3 is TGTGCAAGTCGCATGGGACTAGCGGGAGGTCTCTACGAGCAGTACTTC.

Regarding this clone: A read error may produce the germline difference seen at one junction end. The V call is TRBV19, the J call TRBJ1-6; possible D gene TRBD1, 5 bases. The CDR3 sequence is 15 residues long. Germline V gene lookup returns CDR1 LNHDA and CDR2 SQIVND (reference sequence). The CDR3: CASLPSGAYNSPLHF. For the CDR3, the DNA is TGTGCCAGCCTTCCAAGCGGGGCCTACAATTCACCCCTCCACTTT.

The chain has TRBV6-1 and TRBJ2-5; D not certain. Germline CDR1 is MNHNS and CDR2 is SASEGT. The CDR3 runs to 14 residues. V dropped 1 base and J dropped 1 base, with 7 bases sitting between them. The CDR3 loop reads CASSEDRTQETQYF. CDR3 nucleotides: TGTGCCAGCAGTGAAGACAGAACCCAAGAGACCCAGTACTTC.

V and J are TRBV28 and TRBJ2-1, with 7 positions matching TRBD2. V lost 3 bases to trimming and J lost 6 bases; unmatched junction nucleotides: 8. This CDR3 is built from 15 residues. CDR1 and CDR2 from the germline V gene are MDHEN and SYDVKM. The CDR3 region is CASSFNGEGLNEQFF. The CDR3 DNA sequence: TGTGCCAGCAGTTTTAACGGGGAGGGCCTCAATGAGCAGTTCTTC.

CDR3 amino acids: CASGSPTSGAGETQYF. CDR3 nucleotide sequence: TGTGCCAGCGGTTCCCCGACTAGCGGGGCTGGGGAGACCCAGTACTTC. The V and J genes are TRBV6-5 and TRBJ2-5; 11 nucleotides match TRBD2. Unmatched junction bases numbered 13, after V lost 8 bases and J lost 5 bases. Germline V gene sequence: CDR1 MNHEY, CDR2 SVGAGI. The CDR3 sequence is 16 residues long.

V gene TRBV6-5 combines with J gene TRBJ1-1; maybe TRBD1 (6 bases). Germline V gives CDR1 MNHEY, CDR2 SVGAGI. The V and J ends lost 4 bases and 4 bases respectively, with 13 bases between them. The CDR3 runs 14 residues. The CDR3 protein is CASSSVQGSTEAFF. CDR3 in DNA: TGTGCCAGCAGTTCAGTCCAGGGGAGCACTGAAGCTTTCTTT.

The sample holds one count of this clone. The chain carries TRBV6-5 and TRBJ1-5; TRBD1 is a possible D gene (5 bases). The length of the CDR3 is 13 residues. Germline V gives CDR1 MNHEY, CDR2 SVGAGI. V was pared by 8 bases and J by 4 bases, with 12 bases between. The CDR3 sequence is CASFAQANQPQHF. CDR3 nucleotide sequence: TGTGCCAGCTTTGCACAGGCTAATCAGCCCCAGCATTTT.

The chain uses TRBV6-5 and TRBJ2-3, with D perhaps matching TRBD2 (6 bases). Germline CDR1 reads MNHEY; CDR2 reads SVGAGI. The CDR3 length is 13 residues. V was pared by 6 bases and J by 4 bases, with 11 bases between. Here the CDR3 DNA reads TGTGCCAGCAGACTCCCGGGGGCAGATACGCAGTATTTT. Translating gives CASRLPGADTQYF.

The gene calls are TRBV5-8 and TRBJ2-5, with D perhaps TRBD2 (6 bases). V lost 1 base and J lost 1, with 8 bases in between. Germline CDR1 is SGHTS and CDR2 is YDEGEE. The CDR3 is made up of 14 amino acids. Written as DNA, the CDR3 is TGTGCCAGCAGCTTGCGCGGGGCCCAAGAGACCCAGTACTTC. The encoded protein is CASSLRGAQETQYF.

This clone was recorded once. The chain employs TRBV6-5 and TRBJ2-7; 10 nucleotides line up with TRBD2. Germline V gene sequence: CDR1 MNHEY, CDR2 SVGAGI. The trim removed 0 bases at V and 2 bases at J, leaving 4 bases unmatched. The CDR3 contains 16 residues. The CDR3 sequence is CASSYSGTSAAYEQYF. The CDR3 DNA reads as TGTGCCAGCAGTTACTCCGGGACTAGCGCAGCCTACGAGCAGTACTTC.

The chain couples TRBV2 to TRBJ1-2; 8 bases fit TRBD1. Germline V CDR1 and CDR2: SNHLY, FYNNEI. After removal of 2 bases from V and 8 bases from J, the junction contained 7 bases not matched to a gene. This CDR3 comprises 14 residues. The CDR3 here is CASSESRGQGGYTF. DNA of the CDR3: TGTGCCAGCAGTGAAAGCAGGGGGCAGGGCGGCTACACCTTC.

J is TRBJ2-1 and V is TRBV7-9, with TRBD1 identical over 8 bases. Germline values: CDR1 SEHNR, CDR2 FQNEAQ (reference sequence). V lost 5 bases to trimming and J lost 8 bases; unmatched junction nucleotides: 8. There are 14 residues in the CDR3. The CDR3 DNA sequence: TGTGCCAGCAGCCTCAGGACAGGGTGGGATGAGCAGTTCTTC. Translated, it gives CASSLRTGWDEQFF.